What follows are 30 T cell receptor beta chains derived from one specimen sequenced in a study of radiation and T cells in renal cell carcinoma. Clones were read by immunoSEQ multiplex PCR, and TCRdb kept only the in-frame ones, dropping some. The repertoire has about 78,000 clones, 80% to 90% of them found once; the top ten carry 5.5% to 7%. Time point meaning: blood 4 weeks post-SBRT, at nephrectomy. Indicated treatment: 15 Gy SBRT to primary tumor, nephrectomy 4 weeks later. Sequences were derived from blood, sampled from a patient whose treatment included radiotherapy and nephrectomy. The receptors originated from a woman in her sixties or seventies with renal cell carcinoma.

The rearrangement joins TRBV28 to TRBJ1-4, with D uncertain. This CDR3 has 12 amino acids. The V gene's germline CDR1 is MDHEN and CDR2 SYDVKM. Trimming took off 1 base at V and 7 bases at J, with 4 bases between the two ends. The CDR3 region has the DNA TGTGCCAGCAGTTTATCTGCTGAAAAACTGTTTTTT. Its translation is CASSLSAEKLFF.

The rearrangement uses TRBV28 and TRBJ2-2; D may match TRBD1 or TRBD2 (5 bases each). Germline assignment: CDR1 MDHEN and CDR2 SYDVKM. The CDR3 loop spans 14 amino acids. With 0 bases removed from V and 5 bases from J, the gap between germline ends came to 7 bases. The CDR3 region is CASSLWGETGELFF. The CDR3 nucleotides read TGTGCCAGCAGTTTATGGGGGGAAACCGGGGAGCTGTTTTTT. The complete variable domain, with remaining parts taken from reference TRBV28 and TRBJ2-2, reads DVKVTQSSRYLVKRTGEKVFLECVQDMDHENMFWYRQDPGLGLRLIYFSYDVKMKEKGDIPEGYSVSREKKERFSLILESASTNQTSMYLCASSLWGETGELFFGEGSRLTVL.

The CDR3 DNA reads as TGTGCCAGCAGCGTAGGGGACAGGGTGAATTCACCCCTCCACTTT. Protein product: CASSVGDRVNSPLHF. This chain uses TRBV9 with TRBJ1-6; 9 bases align to TRBD1. The length of the CDR3 is 15 residues. The germline CDR1 and CDR2 sequences are SGDLS and YYNGEE. J gave up 7 bases and V 0 bases, and 2 bases lay outside the gene matches.

J is TRBJ1-2 and V is TRBV28, with 9 bases fitting TRBD1. The ends lost 7 bases at V and 1 base at J; junction bases unmatched: 13. The CDR3 has 17 residues. The germline V gene encodes CDR1 MDHEN and CDR2 SYDVKM. The CDR3 reads CASKTNRDRVNNYGYTF. CDR3 DNA: TGTGCCAGCAAAACAAACCGGGACAGGGTCAATAACTATGGCTACACCTTC.

The chain uses TRBV2 and TRBJ2-7; D is ambiguous. Germline-derived CDR1 and CDR2 are SNHLY and FYNNEI. This CDR3 spans 11 amino acids. Trimming took 4 bases from V and 5 from J, leaving 6 bases between them. The CDR3 spells CASSVGDEQYF. The CDR3 DNA reads TGTGCCAGCAGTGTAGGTGACGAGCAGTACTTC.

This clone was observed once. The chain employs TRBV15 and TRBJ2-7, with a tentative D call TRBD1 (6 bases). The CDR3 is made up of 16 amino acids. Deletions cut 2 bases from V and 6 bases from J, with 20 bases between. Germline CDR1 reads LNHNV; CDR2 reads YYDKDF (reference sequence). The CDR3: CATSRNPITQGREQYF. The CDR3 DNA follows: TGTGCCACCAGCAGAAACCCTATCACCCAGGGGCGCGAGCAGTACTTC.

The genes are TRBV5-1 and TRBJ2-5; 8 nucleotides agree with TRBD2. The germline V gene encodes CDR1 SGHRS and CDR2 YFSETQ. This CDR3 has 13 amino acids. The V segment lost 4 bases and the J segment 5 bases; nucleotides outside the gene matches: 4. CDR3 amino acids: CASSPSSGETQYF. In DNA form, the CDR3 reads TGCGCCAGCAGCCCATCTAGCGGGGAGACCCAGTACTTC.

The chain links TRBV5-1 to TRBJ1-2; TRBD1 is a possible D gene (5 bases). This CDR3 spans 15 amino acids. Germline CDR1 SGHRS, CDR2 YFSETQ. Trimming removed 4 bases from V and 5 bases from J, with 18 bases in between. The CDR3 coding sequence is TGCGCCAGCAGCCTGGGACGTCGGGACCCTTATGGCTACACCTTC. The encoded protein is CASSLGRRDPYGYTF.

This chain uses TRBV5-1 with TRBJ2-3; 11 nucleotides align to TRBD2. V trimming: 1 base; J trimming: 11 bases; junction bases outside the gene matches: 12. This CDR3 has 16 residues. Per germline, CDR1 SGHRS and CDR2 YFSETQ. The CDR3, as DNA: TGCGCCAGCAGCTTGAGTACTAGCGGGAGCAGGAGGGTGCAGTATTTT. Its protein is CASSLSTSGSRRVQYF. The full variable domain, rest sourced from reference TRBV5-1 and TRBJ2-3, is KAGVTQTPRYLIKTRGQQVTLSCSPISGHRSVSWYQQTPGQGLQFLFEYFSETQRNKGNFPGRFSGRQFSNSRSEMNVSTLELGDSALYLCASSLSTSGSRRVQYFGPGTRLTVL.

The J gene is TRBJ2-1, the V gene TRBV7-3; TRBD2 matches at 10 bases. The germline V gene has CDR1 SGHTA and CDR2 FQGTGA. This CDR3 is 16 amino acids long. V shed 1 base and J 6 bases; nucleotides not matched to a gene: 6. The DNA for the CDR3 is TGTGCCAGCAGCTTAAATCCAGCGGGGGGGCCCAATGAGCAGTTCTTC. This sequence encodes CASSLNPAGGPNEQFF.

This clone was picked up one time. The V call is TRBV12-2, the J call TRBJ1-1. TRBV12-2 is annotated as a pseudogene. This CDR3 is 19 amino acids long. The CDR3 DNA follows: TGTGCAAGTCGCTTACCCTATAGGCGAGAGGGTAGTGAGGTAGCTGAAGCTTTCTTT. Its protein product is CASRLPYRREGSEVAEAFF.

The rearrangement joins TRBV9 to TRBJ2-7; 11 nucleotides match TRBD2. V gave up 3 bases and J gave up 6 bases; unmatched junction bases: 2. Germline-derived CDR1 and CDR2 are SGDLS and YYNGEE. CDR3 length: 13 residues. The CDR3 sequence is CASSALAGGEQYF. The CDR3 DNA follows: TGTGCCAGCAGCGCCCTAGCGGGGGGCGAGCAGTACTTC.

The rearrangement joins TRBV27 to TRBJ1-1, with D perhaps matching TRBD1 (6 bases). This CDR3 is built from 15 residues. V shed 2 bases and J shed 0 bases, with 10 bases lying between them. Germline assignment: CDR1 MNHEY and CDR2 SMNVEV (reference sequence). The CDR3 protein is CASSLHTGLNTEAFF. The CDR3 bases are TGTGCCAGCAGTTTACATACAGGGTTGAACACTGAAGCTTTCTTT.

The V gene is TRBV30, the J gene TRBJ1-1; D call uncertain. The V and J ends lost 4 bases and 0 bases respectively, with 6 bases between them. The CDR3 runs to 12 residues. Germline assignment: CDR1 GTSNPN and CDR2 SVGIG (reference sequence). The DNA of the CDR3 is TGTGCCTGGACAGGTATGAACACTGAAGCTTTCTTT. It encodes CAWTGMNTEAFF.

The chain links TRBV19 to TRBJ2-2; tentative D call: TRBD1 (6 bases). The V gene's germline CDR1 is LNHDA and CDR2 SQIVND (reference sequence). The CDR3 consists of 17 residues. V lost 2 bases and J lost 2, with 15 bases in between. In DNA, the CDR3 is TGTGCCAGTAGTATAAGAAGCAGGGGATCCAACACCGGGGAGCTGTTTTTT. It specifies CASSIRSRGSNTGELFF. Together with reference TRBV19 and TRBJ2-2, the CDR3 gives the full variable domain: DGGITQSPKYLFRKEGQNVTLSCEQNLNHDAMYWYRQDPGQGLRLIYYSQIVNDFQKGDIAEGYSVSREKKESFPLTVTSAQKNPTAFYLCASSIRSRGSNTGELFFGEGSRLTVL.

As for this clone: Distinct nucleotide sequences in the sample also encode this CDR3. The chain employs TRBV19 and TRBJ1-5; 8 nucleotides line up with TRBD1. Germline assignment: CDR1 LNHDA and CDR2 SQIVND (reference sequence). This CDR3 has 15 amino acids. V dropped 6 bases and J dropped 1; count of bases not matched to a gene: 5. The CDR3 DNA is TGTGCCAGTAGCTTACAGGGGGGGAGCAATCAGCCCCAGCATTTT. Protein: CASSLQGGSNQPQHF.

This rearrangement joins TRBV28 to TRBJ1-1; 9 bases fit TRBD1. CDR3 length equals 16 residues. In germline, CDR1 is MDHEN, CDR2 SYDVKM. The V gene end was trimmed by 5 bases and the J gene end by 4 bases; junction bases not matched to a gene: 11. CDR3 in amino acids: CASSPLQGAQSTEAFF. The DNA of the CDR3 is TGTGCCAGCAGTCCTCTACAGGGGGCGCAATCCACTGAAGCTTTCTTT. Drawing the rest from reference TRBV28 and TRBJ1-1, the complete variable domain is DVKVTQSSRYLVKRTGEKVFLECVQDMDHENMFWYRQDPGLGLRLIYFSYDVKMKEKGDIPEGYSVSREKKERFSLILESASTNQTSMYLCASSPLQGAQSTEAFFGQGTRLTVV.

In DNA form, the CDR3 reads TGCGCCAGCAGCTTGGAAGTAGGGGGTTTAGAAGCTGAAGCTTTCTTT. Protein: CASSLEVGGLEAEAFF. V usage is TRBV5-1 and J usage is TRBJ1-1; D perhaps matches TRBD1 (6 bases). There are 16 residues in the CDR3. Germline lookup yields CDR1 SGHRS and CDR2 YFSETQ. Trimming cost V 0 bases and J 6 bases, with 18 bases left between them.

This chain links TRBV7-2 with TRBJ2-7; 7 bases agree with TRBD2. The V and J ends lost 4 bases and 0 bases, in that order; junction bases with no gene match: 6. This CDR3 has 15 residues. Germline CDR1 is SGHTA and CDR2 is FQGNSA. The CDR3 nucleotides are TGTGCCAGCAGCTCCCTCCGCGGGAGCTCCTACGAGCAGTACTTC. This codes for CASSSLRGSSYEQYF.

The sample holds a few counts of this clone. V gene TRBV5-4 combines with J gene TRBJ2-2; no firm D call. Germline assignment: CDR1 SGHNT and CDR2 YYREEE (reference sequence). The CDR3 covers 14 residues. Trimming removed 5 bases from V and 5 bases from J, with 13 bases in between. As DNA, the CDR3 is TGTGCCAGCAGTTTGCCCCCCCCGACCGGGGAGCTGTTTTTT. Amino acids: CASSLPPPTGELFF.

This clone was counted only a few times. The chain carries TRBV19 and TRBJ1-1, with D hard to call. Looked up from germline, CDR1 is LNHDA and CDR2 is SQIVND (reference sequence). The CDR3 totals 13 residues. The V end lost 3 bases, the J end lost 1 base, and 6 bases lay between the germline ends. CDR3 region: CASSMVGNTEAFF. CDR3 coding DNA: TGTGCCAGTAGTATGGTCGGGAACACTGAAGCTTTCTTT.

The chain couples TRBV4-2 to TRBJ1-3, with TRBD1 matching over 7 bases. The CDR3 extends over 15 amino acids. V lost 2 bases to trimming and J lost 3 bases; unmatched junction nucleotides: 4. Germline V lookup: CDR1 LGHNA, CDR2 YNFKEQ. The CDR3: CASSQSTGNGNTIYF. DNA of the CDR3: TGTGCCAGCAGCCAATCGACAGGGAATGGAAACACCATATATTTT.

This chain uses TRBV30 with TRBJ2-5; D assignment may be TRBD1 or TRBD2 (6 bases each). Looked up from germline, CDR1 is GTSNPN and CDR2 is SVGIG (reference sequence). The CDR3 is 12 amino acids. V was clipped by 3 bases and J by 5 bases, with 10 bases between them. This CDR3 is CAWSRRGETQYF. As DNA, the CDR3 is TGTGCCTGGAGCCGGAGGGGGGAGACCCAGTACTTC.

The chain is built from TRBV2 and TRBJ2-5, with 8 bases lining up with TRBD1. The closer fit of TRBJ2-7 to the DNA end suggests the J call may be wrong. CDR1 and CDR2 from the germline V gene are SNHLY and FYNNEI. This CDR3 comprises 16 residues. CDR3 in amino acids: CASSEVGGQGIGEQYF. The CDR3 region has the DNA TGTGCCAGCAGTGAAGTTGGTGGACAGGGCATAGGCGAGCAGTACTTC.

The chain couples TRBV7-2 to TRBJ2-5; D unresolved. Deletions cut 1 base from V and 2 bases from J, with 2 bases between. The germline V gene encodes CDR1 SGHTA and CDR2 FQGNSA. The CDR3 extends over 12 amino acids. The CDR3 DNA is TGTGCCAGCAGCTTAGAACAAGAGACCCAGTACTTC. Translated: CASSLEQETQYF.

The rearrangement uses TRBV15 and TRBJ2-5; D perhaps matches TRBD1 (6 bases). The germline CDR1 and CDR2 sequences are LNHNV and YYDKDF (reference sequence). The CDR3 is 14 amino acids. V lost 1 base to trimming and J lost 2 bases, with 8 bases between them. CDR3 residues: CATSRGGQQETQYF. The CDR3 bases are TGTGCCACCAGCAGAGGAGGACAGCAAGAGACCCAGTACTTC.

V usage is TRBV4-3 and J usage is TRBJ1-1, with a tentative D call TRBD1 (6 bases). Trimming shortened V by 0 bases and J by 3 bases, and 11 bases separated the two germline ends. Germline V CDR1 and CDR2: LGHNA, YSLEER. This CDR3 is built from 15 residues. The CDR3 DNA follows: TGCGCCAGCAGCCAAGACCAGGGGAGGGACACTGAAGCTTTCTTT. Protein product: CASSQDQGRDTEAFF.

The chain combines TRBV27 with TRBJ1-2; TRBD1 aligns across 7 bases. Trimming took 5 bases from V and 8 from J; bases not matched to a gene: 8. The CDR3 has 13 amino acids. The germline CDR1 and CDR2 sequences are MNHEY and SMNVEV (reference sequence). The CDR3 bases are TGTGCCAGCAGTCCTGACAGGGTCAACGGCTACACCTTC. Translating it yields CASSPDRVNGYTF.

This sequence joins TRBV5-1 and TRBJ2-3; possibly TRBD2 for D (6 bases). Germline V gene data show CDR1 as SGHRS and CDR2 as YFSETQ. Trimming stripped 2 bases from V and 0 bases from J, with 7 bases between. The CDR3 has 14 amino acids. CDR3 coding DNA: TGCGCCAGCAGCTTCGGGACTAGCACAGATACGCAGTATTTT. It encodes CASSFGTSTDTQYF.

This clone was picked up one time. J is TRBJ2-5 and V is TRBV7-2; 10 bases fit TRBD2. Germline-derived CDR1 and CDR2 are SGHTA and FQGNSA. This CDR3 comprises 14 residues. V trimming: 5 bases; J trimming: 7 bases; junction bases outside the gene matches: 7. The CDR3 nucleotides are TGTGCCAGCAGCCCCATAGCGGGGGGCGGGACCCAGTACTTC. Translating it yields CASSPIAGGGTQYF. Variable domain in full (rest from reference TRBV7-2 and TRBJ2-5): GAGVSQSPSNKVTEKGKDVELRCDPISGHTALYWYRQSLGQGLEFLIYFQGNSAPDKSGLPSDRFSAERTGGSVSTLTIQRTQQEDSAVYLCASSPIAGGGTQYFGPGTRLLVL.